This record covers a single T cell receptor beta chain. Germline CDR1 and CDR2: SGDLS and YYNGEE. The CDR3 runs 14 residues. The V gene end was trimmed by 3 bases and the J gene end by 8 bases; junction bases not matched to a gene: 7. This entry is derived from a study of blood T cell repertoires in COVID-19. Overall study: Material from acute and convalescent COVID-19 was sourced from the United States, Italy and Spain. In each case, the material was cDNA or gDNA derived from T cells, B-cell-depleted T cells, or PBMCs.

Under the authors' procedure: Researchers report that nucleated cell counts were estimated from reference gene primer amplification. Clones were sequenced by immunoSEQ multiplex PCR, and TCRdb holds only the in-frame ones, with some missing. Clone size and V and J calls were adopted from that table, with D and trimming inferred from the DNA. The table has over 150,000 clones, 82% seen once. The chain couples TRBV9 to TRBJ1-3, with 8 bases lining up with TRBD1. The clonotype originates from a woman over 75 with active or convalescent COVID-19. Material for sequencing was peripheral blood. The CDR3 DNA is TGTGCCAGCAGCGAATCTCAGGGGGCATACACCATATATTTT. This codes for CASSESQGAYTIYF.